A single sample is the source of the 25 T cell receptor beta chains below, sequenced in a study of T-cell reconstitution after alpha-beta-depleted transplantation in children. Library preparation (for TCRbeta) was performed with unique molecular identifiers. TCRdb analysed the PCR reads with MiXCR anew, one entry per CDR3 protein. This table has about 230,000 distinct CDR3 sequences, roughly 9% appearing once. Specimen: PBMCs from the stem cell graft donor, collected from the stem cell graft. These receptors were obtained from a human donor who donated a stem cell graft to a child with acute lymphoblastic leukemia.

Ten or more counts support this clonotype. The chain carries TRBV12-3 or TRBV12-4 and TRBJ1-1, with no clear D. Between the trimmed V and J ends, which lost 1 base and 6 bases, there was a span of 3 bases. The CDR3 consists of 11 residues. CDR3 amino acids: CASSLGPEAFF. The CDR3 DNA is TGTGCCAGCAGTTTAGGCCCTGAAGCTTTCTTT.

For the CDR3, the DNA is TGCGCCAGCAGCTTGGGGCAAGTTATCGTCTACAATGAGCAGTTCTTC. Its translation: CASSLGQVIVYNEQFF. The J gene is TRBJ2-1, the V gene TRBV5-1; the D is unclear. V was shortened by 0 bases and J by 3 bases, with 13 bases between the two germline ends. The germline CDR1 and CDR2 sequences are SGHRS and YFSETQ. The CDR3 has 16 residues.

CDR3 sequence reads: CASSPTSVNEKLFF. Written as DNA, the CDR3 is TGCGCCAGCAGCCCTACGAGCGTGAATGAAAAACTGTTTTTT. V gene TRBV5-1 combines with J gene TRBJ1-4; D is unclear. Germline V gives CDR1 SGHRS, CDR2 YFSETQ. V lost 4 bases and J 5 bases, leaving 12 bases between the germline ends. The CDR3 sequence is 14 residues long.

At least ten counts were recorded for this clonotype. The rearrangement joins TRBV4-1 to TRBJ2-7, with 9 bases matching TRBD1. CDR1 is MGHRA, CDR2 YSYEKL, per germline. The ends lost 1 base at V and 4 bases at J; junction bases unmatched: 8. The CDR3 loop spans 16 amino acids. CDR3 DNA: TGCGCCAGCAGCCAAGTGGCGACAGGGGGACGGTACGAGCAGTACTTC. It yields the protein CASSQVATGGRYEQYF.

Ten or more counts support this clonotype. The chain uses TRBV20-1 and TRBJ1-5; D is possibly TRBD1 (5 bases). Germline values: CDR1 DFQATT, CDR2 SNEGSKA (reference sequence). The CDR3 runs to 14 residues. The V gene lost 2 bases and the J gene lost 0 bases, with 8 bases spanning the gap. For the CDR3, the DNA is TGCAGTGCTAGAAGCAGGGATAGCAATCAGCCCCAGCATTTT. This encodes CSARSRDSNQPQHF.

In its sample, this clonotype was seen many times. The CDR3 spells CASSLAGRGQETQYF. The CDR3 DNA sequence: TGTGCCAGCAGCTTGGCGGGTAGGGGACAAGAGACCCAGTACTTC. The chain combines TRBV5-6 with TRBJ2-5; D possibly corresponds to TRBD1 (5 bases). V lost 0 bases to trimming and J lost 2 bases, with 11 bases between them. Germline CDR1 is SGHDT and CDR2 is YYEEEE. The CDR3 has 15 amino acids.

This clonotype showed up just a few times. This chain connects TRBV7-8 to TRBJ2-5, with 8 positions matching TRBD1. V was pared by 5 bases and J by 5 bases, with 4 bases of the junction left unmatched. CDR1 is SGHVS and CDR2 is FQNEAQ in the germline V gene. The CDR3 is 13 amino acids. This CDR3 reads CASSIWTGETQYF. CDR3 sequence (DNA): TGTGCCAGCAGCATATGGACAGGGGAGACCCAGTACTTC. Looking up the rest from reference TRBV7-8 and TRBJ2-5 gives the full variable domain: GAGVSQSPRYKVAKRGQDVALRCDPISGHVSLFWYQQALGQGPEFLTYFQNEAQLDKSGLPSDRFFAERPEGSVSTLKIQRTQQEDSAVYLCASSIWTGETQYFGPGTRLLVL.

This clonotype was seen only a few times. The chain employs TRBV7-2 and TRBJ2-5; either TRBD1 or TRBD2 may supply D (6 bases each). CDR1 is SGHTA and CDR2 is FQGNSA in the germline V gene. The V end lost 4 bases, the J end lost 5 bases, and 17 bases lay between the germline ends. The CDR3 is 15 amino acids. As DNA, the CDR3 is TGTGCCAGCAGCTCAGTGGGGGGCCTTTGGGAGACCCAGTACTTC. Its protein product is CASSSVGGLWETQYF.

This clonotype came up many times. The rearrangement uses TRBV7-6 and TRBJ1-3; D unresolved. Trimming cost V 1 base and J 2 bases, with 9 bases left between them. Germline CDR1 reads SGHVS; CDR2 reads FNYEAQ. The CDR3 runs to 15 residues. DNA for the CDR3: TGTGCCAGCAGCTTAGTAGGCCAAGCTGGAAACACCATATATTTT. Translating it yields CASSLVGQAGNTIYF.

The rearrangement joins TRBV6-5 to TRBJ1-5, with TRBD1 as a possible D gene (5 bases). Trimming removed 0 bases at V and 4 bases at J, with 16 bases between. Germline values: CDR1 MNHEY, CDR2 SVGAGI. The CDR3 consists of 17 residues. The CDR3 protein is CASSYSTRVGDNQPQHF. CDR3 coding DNA: TGTGCCAGCAGTTACTCGACCCGGGTAGGGGATAATCAGCCCCAGCATTTT.

A few counts support this clonotype. V gene TRBV27 combines with J gene TRBJ2-3, with TRBD2 matching 8 bases. CDR3 size: 14 residues. The V gene end was trimmed by 6 bases and the J gene end by 6 bases; junction bases not matched to a gene: 8. Per germline, CDR1 MNHEY and CDR2 SMNVEV (reference sequence). In DNA, the CDR3 is TGTGCCAGCAGCCCAACCGGGGGGGATGATACGCAGTATTTT. It yields the protein CASSPTGGDDTQYF.

This clonotype was seen only a few times. The chain joins TRBV12-3 or TRBV12-4 to TRBJ2-7; a weak D match, TRBD1 (7 bases). With 7 bases removed from V and 11 bases from J, the gap between germline ends came to 15 bases. The CDR3 is made up of 11 amino acids. This chain's CDR3 is CASTLGGTEYF. The CDR3 coding sequence is TGTGCCAGCACCCTAGGAGGGACAGAGTACTTC.

This clonotype was picked up many times. The genes are TRBV5-1 and TRBJ2-7; 15 nucleotides align to TRBD2. J lost 0 bases, V lost 0 bases, and 4 bases had no gene match. This CDR3 region has 18 residues. CDR1 and CDR2 from the germline V gene are SGHRS and YFSETQ. In nucleotides, the CDR3 is TGCGCCAGCAGCTTGGGGGGACTAGCGGGGGGTCTCTCCTACGAGCAGTACTTC. Translation gives CASSLGGLAGGLSYEQYF.

This clonotype was seen ten or more times. The CDR3 loop is CASSLGLAALTETQYF. The CDR3 DNA follows: TGCGCCAGCAGCCTGGGACTAGCGGCTTTAACGGAGACCCAGTACTTC. The rearrangement joins TRBV5-1 to TRBJ2-5, with 11 bases aligning to TRBD2. V lost 4 bases and J lost 5; bases outside the gene matches: 10. Germline loops: CDR1 SGHRS, CDR2 YFSETQ. There are 16 residues in the CDR3.

This clonotype was seen repeatedly, ten times or more. This chain links TRBV7-6 with TRBJ2-5; maybe TRBD2 (6 bases). V was shortened by 5 bases and J by 5 bases, with 21 bases between the two germline ends. CDR1 and CDR2 (germline): SGHVS, FNYEAQ. CDR3 length: 16 amino acids. The CDR3 region is CASSTAGGFGRETQYF. The CDR3 nucleotides read TGTGCCAGCAGCACAGCAGGAGGGTTCGGTCGGGAGACCCAGTACTTC.

V is TRBV18 and J is TRBJ1-1; TRBD1 agrees at 9 bases. The CDR3 has 17 amino acids. V shed 2 bases, J shed 5 bases, and the junction held 12 bases outside the gene matches. The germline gives CDR1 KGHSH, CDR2 LQKENI. CDR3 residues: CASSPEDRGRGRTEAFF. For the CDR3, the DNA is TGTGCCAGCTCACCAGAGGACAGGGGAAGAGGAAGGACTGAAGCTTTCTTT.

The V call is TRBV12-3 or TRBV12-4, the J call TRBJ2-1, with 11 bases aligning to TRBD2. The CDR3 extends over 15 amino acids. The V gene end was trimmed by 5 bases and the J gene end by 4 bases; junction bases not matched to a gene: 4. The DNA of the CDR3 is TGTGCCAGCAGTACCGGGACTAGCGGATACAATGAGCAGTTCTTC. Protein sequence: CASSTGTSGYNEQFF.

This clonotype occurred a few times. The chain couples TRBV12-3 or TRBV12-4 to TRBJ2-1; maybe TRBD1 (5 bases). This CDR3 contains 13 residues. Trimming took 2 bases from V and 6 from J, leaving 8 bases between them. The CDR3 protein is CASSLKGINEQFF. The CDR3 DNA is TGTGCCAGCAGTTTAAAGGGGATCAATGAGCAGTTCTTC.

V gene TRBV6-5 combines with J gene TRBJ1-1, with D unclear. Trimming cost V 2 bases and J 4 bases, with 17 bases left between them. This CDR3 is built from 16 residues. Germline CDR1 reads MNHEY; CDR2 reads SVGAGI. This chain's CDR3 is CASSYGIPPQGTEAFF. In nucleotides, the CDR3 is TGTGCCAGCAGTTACGGGATTCCCCCCCAAGGCACTGAAGCTTTCTTT.

This clonotype appeared many times. This rearrangement joins TRBV20-1 to TRBJ2-5; 10 nucleotides align to TRBD2. V trimming: 6 bases; J trimming: 1 base; junction bases outside the gene matches: 8. Germline CDR1 reads DFQATT; CDR2 reads SNEGSKA (reference sequence). The length of the CDR3 is 15 residues. CDR3 sequence: CSASRTSGTQETQYF. CDR3 coding DNA: TGCAGTGCCAGCCGGACTAGCGGAACCCAAGAGACCCAGTACTTC.

The genes are TRBV4-2 and TRBJ2-1, with 7 bases aligning to TRBD2. The CDR3 is made up of 16 amino acids. V trimming: 0 bases; J trimming: 3 bases; junction bases outside the gene matches: 5. The germline V gene encodes CDR1 LGHNA and CDR2 YNFKEQ. The CDR3 region has the DNA TGTGCCAGCAGCCAAGATGGGAGCGGGGACTACAATGAGCAGTTCTTC. This translates into CASSQDGSGDYNEQFF.

This sequence joins TRBV7-2 and TRBJ1-6; D is unresolved. CDR1 is SGHTA and CDR2 is FQGNSA in the germline V gene. The V gene lost 4 bases and the J gene lost 6 bases, with 7 bases spanning the gap. The length of the CDR3 is 13 residues. CDR3 sequence (DNA): TGTGCCAGCAGCTCAGACTTTAATTCACCCCTCCACTTT. Encoded protein: CASSSDFNSPLHF.

This clonotype was observed many times. The V call is TRBV12-3 or TRBV12-4, the J call TRBJ2-7, with TRBD1 identical over 7 bases. The CDR3 is 13 amino acids. Trimming at V came to 1 base and at J to 11 bases, leaving 8 bases not matched to a gene. The CDR3 DNA reads as TGTGCCAGCAGTTTAGGACAGGGAATTACGAAGTACTTC. It specifies CASSLGQGITKYF.

This clonotype appeared many times. The chain joins TRBV6-2 or TRBV6-3 to TRBJ2-3, with D tentatively TRBD1 (5 bases). V was cut by 10 bases and J by 1 base, with 12 bases left in between. Germline CDR1 reads MNHEY; CDR2 reads SVGEGT. The CDR3 sequence is 13 residues long. The DNA for the CDR3 is TGTGCCATCTCCATAGGGGGCACAGATACGCAGTATTTT. As protein: CAISIGGTDTQYF.

This clonotype was seen more than once but under ten times. V gene TRBV7-8 combines with J gene TRBJ2-7, with D possibly being TRBD1 (6 bases). Per germline, CDR1 SGHVS and CDR2 FQNEAQ. Trimming stripped 5 bases from V and 3 bases from J, with 14 bases between. The CDR3 consists of 14 residues. This CDR3 reads CASSPGHKNYEQYF. DNA for the CDR3: TGTGCCAGCAGCCCGGGACATAAGAACTACGAGCAGTACTTC.